The next 10 T cell receptor beta chains were all read from a single sample in a study of beta chain features in type 1 diabetes. As every portion of the isolated RNA was reverse transcribed, the sequencing read expressed TCRB transcripts. Sequencing was performed with immunoSEQ multiplex PCR; in TCRdb, only in-frame clones are kept and a portion is missing. The repertoire holds under 200,000 clones, with approximately 9% as singletons. The specimen sequenced was central memory CD4+ T cells from blood. These receptors came from a woman under 30 in good health.

The chain recombines TRBV11-3 with TRBJ2-5; 7 bases are shared with TRBD1. Trimming at V came to 0 bases and at J to 2 bases, leaving 3 bases not matched to a gene. Looked up from germline, CDR1 is SGHNT and CDR2 is YENEEA. This CDR3 region has 15 residues. The CDR3 protein is CASSLEGQPQETQYF. CDR3 sequence (DNA): TGTGCCAGCAGCTTAGAGGGACAGCCTCAAGAGACCCAGTACTTC.

The genes are TRBV7-9 and TRBJ2-4, with 14 bases that match TRBD2. V gave up 5 bases and J gave up 6 bases; unmatched junction bases: 15. CDR3 length equals 19 residues. Germline-derived CDR1 and CDR2 are SEHNR and FQNEAQ (reference sequence). CDR3 amino acids: CASSLPYRLAGGPGNIQYF. CDR3 sequence (DNA): TGTGCCAGCAGCCTCCCTTATCGACTAGCGGGAGGGCCTGGAAACATTCAGTACTTC.

The chain carries TRBV6-5 and TRBJ2-3, with D possibly being TRBD2 (5 bases). The CDR3 has 12 residues. From germline, CDR1 is MNHEY and CDR2 SVGAGI. V was trimmed by 6 bases and J by 1 base, leaving 5 bases between them. This CDR3 is CASSGGTDTQYF. In DNA form, the CDR3 reads TGTGCCAGCAGCGGGGGCACAGATACGCAGTATTTT.

The chain has TRBV7-2 and TRBJ2-7; 8 bases fit TRBD1. With V trimmed by 5 bases and J by 7 bases, 10 bases remained unmatched. This CDR3 is 14 amino acids long. Germline CDR1 reads SGHTA; CDR2 reads FQGNSA. The CDR3 protein is CASSPDGRGLEQYF. CDR3 sequence (DNA): TGTGCCAGCAGCCCCGACGGCAGGGGGCTTGAGCAGTACTTC.

This clone was counted between two and nine times. The rearrangement joins TRBV6-6 to TRBJ2-5, with TRBD2 as a possible D gene (6 bases). Germline V gene data show CDR1 as MNHNY and CDR2 as SVGAGI (reference sequence). CDR3 size: 14 residues. Trimming left V 6 bases short and J 0 bases short, with 11 bases between. Written as DNA, the CDR3 is TGTGCCAGCAGCATTGGACTAAACCAAGAGACCCAGTACTTC. It translates to CASSIGLNQETQYF.

The table lists this clone with a few counts. The V gene is TRBV5-1, the J gene TRBJ2-1; 9 bases fit TRBD2. The CDR3 totals 14 residues. Germline-derived CDR1 and CDR2 are SGHRS and YFSETQ. CDR3 region: CASRREGLYNEQFF. DNA of the CDR3: TGCGCGTCTAGGCGGGAGGGCCTTTACAATGAGCAGTTCTTC.

The V and J genes are TRBV4-1 and TRBJ2-1; 12 bases agree with TRBD2. The V gene end was trimmed by 4 bases and the J gene end by 0 bases; junction bases not matched to a gene: 7. The V gene's germline CDR1 is MGHRA and CDR2 YSYEKL. The CDR3 runs 18 residues. The CDR3 DNA reads as TGCGCCAGCAGCCGGATGGGACTAGCGGGCCGCTCCTACAATGAGCAGTTCTTC. Its protein is CASSRMGLAGRSYNEQFF.

The V and J genes are TRBV5-1 and TRBJ2-7; TRBD1 agrees at 7 bases. The CDR3 is 15 amino acids. V was pared by 4 bases and J by 2 bases, with 9 bases of the junction left unmatched. CDR1 is SGHRS and CDR2 is YFSETQ in the germline V gene. The CDR3 DNA reads TGCGCCAGCAGCCCGGGGAGCAGGGGGACCTACGAGCAGTACTTC. It specifies CASSPGSRGTYEQYF.

This clone was found a few times. The V and J genes are TRBV4-2 and TRBJ2-5; possibly TRBD1 for D (6 bases). The CDR3 consists of 14 residues. Germline V gene lookup returns CDR1 LGHNA and CDR2 YNFKEQ. The V end was cut by 2 bases, the J end by 5 bases, with 12 bases between. CDR3: CASSQRTGLETQYF. DNA of the CDR3: TGTGCCAGCAGCCAACGTACAGGGTTGGAGACCCAGTACTTC.

This clone was counted only a few times. This CDR3 is CASSEGGFGEGQADTQYF. The DNA for the CDR3 is TGTGCCAGCAGCGAAGGGGGGTTCGGGGAGGGCCAGGCAGATACGCAGTATTTT. This chain links TRBV11-3 with TRBJ2-3; perhaps TRBD2 as D (7 bases). Germline-derived CDR1 and CDR2 are SGHNT and YENEEA. The CDR3 consists of 18 residues. Trimming removed 5 bases at V and 4 bases at J, with 25 bases between.